Sequencing of this TCR beta chain was carried out in a study of blood T cell repertoires in COVID-19 (dated by TCRdb to the early 2020s). Regarding the study in general: Samples covering the acute and convalescent phases of COVID-19 were provided by collaborators in the United States, Italy and Spain. The prospective study material was composed of cDNA or gDNA derived from T cells, B-cell-depleted T cells, or PBMCs. Deeply sampled blood TCRbeta repertoires from subjects exposed to, actively infected with, or recovered from COVID-19 were included in the dataset. The repertoires were released in a freely available public database intended as a resource for research on the immune response to SARS-CoV-2. The samples were drawn from the first 160 participants of the ongoing ImmuneRACE study and from under 1,500 subjects provided by 6 global collaborators. The sample metadata nearly always contained a de-identified subject ID, COVID-19 status, age in years and sex. Where available, HLA class I and class II types were obtained from metadata supplied by the sample provider rather than from assay-based typing. Study-wide conclusions, independent of this receptor: How much clinical and demographic metadata was included differed by source and by participant, and the metadata was provided uncurated.

With respect to this clone: Its antigen target is currently unknown. No much larger clonotype is one base removed from it; base qualities were not supplied.

The CDR3 covers 15 residues, taking in both the cysteine and the phenylalanine. The entry retains the CDR3 DNA only, 45 bases that are in frame from base 1. V lost 0 bases and J lost 4 bases; the stretch between them is 12 bases long. The germline V gene supplies CDR1 LGHNA and CDR2 YSLEER. Samples from volunteer blood donors who had recovered from COVID-19 were contributed by a second Seattle source. Whole blood was collected in K2EDTA tubes by collaborating institutions according to the institutions' own protocols. For TCRbeta analysis, collaborators shipped samples as frozen whole blood, isolated PBMCs, or DNA extracted from either of those sample types. TCRbeta CDR3 regions were amplified from genomic DNA using the immunoSEQ Assay, a bias-controlled multiplex PCR. The original methods were these. The number of nucleated cells in each sample was estimated from the amplification of reference gene primers within the assay. Sequence reads were collapsed and filtered to measure the absolute abundance of every unique TCRbeta CDR3 rearrangement. For each sample, productive Simpson clonality was calculated as the square root of Simpson's diversity index across productive rearrangements. This immuneACCESS table, as held by TCRdb, lists in-frame sequences with V and J called but not all clones. Of the missing ones, under half trace to an unresolved V gene in checked studies; the others have no known cause. D and trimming were read from the DNA, whereas the V and J calls and clone size are those reported in that table. This sample lists a few hundred thousand clones; around 87% were detected once. The ten biggest clones cover 7.8% of the sample.

The sequenced sample consisted of peripheral blood. Recombination linked TRBV4-3 to TRBJ2-5; TRBD1 is possibly the D segment (6 matching bases). The TCR sequence derives from a woman between 50 and 59 years old who had recovered from COVID-19. The CDR3 protein is CASSQDHRARETQYF. The base sequence is TGCGCCAGCAGCCAAGATCACAGGGCTAGAGAGACCCAGTACTTC.